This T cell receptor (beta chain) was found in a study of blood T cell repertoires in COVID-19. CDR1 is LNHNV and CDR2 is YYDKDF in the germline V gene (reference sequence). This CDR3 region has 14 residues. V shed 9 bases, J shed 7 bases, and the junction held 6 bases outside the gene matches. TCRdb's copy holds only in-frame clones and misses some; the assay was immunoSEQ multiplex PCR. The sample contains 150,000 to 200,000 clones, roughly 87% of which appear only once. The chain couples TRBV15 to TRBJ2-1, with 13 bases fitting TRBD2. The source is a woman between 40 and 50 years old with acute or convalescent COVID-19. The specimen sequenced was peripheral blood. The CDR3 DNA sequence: TGTGCCACTGGGACTAGCGGGACCCGGAATGAGCAGTTCTTC. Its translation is CATGTSGTRNEQFF.